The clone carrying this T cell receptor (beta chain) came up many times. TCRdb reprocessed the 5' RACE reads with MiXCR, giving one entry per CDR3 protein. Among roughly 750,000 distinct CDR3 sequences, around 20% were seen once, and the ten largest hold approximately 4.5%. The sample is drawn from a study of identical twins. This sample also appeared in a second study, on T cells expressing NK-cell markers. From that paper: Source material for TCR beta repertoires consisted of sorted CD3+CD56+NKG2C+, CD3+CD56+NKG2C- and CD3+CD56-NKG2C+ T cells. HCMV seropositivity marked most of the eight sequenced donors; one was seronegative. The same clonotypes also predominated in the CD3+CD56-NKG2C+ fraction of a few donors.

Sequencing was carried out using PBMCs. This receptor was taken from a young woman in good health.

The chain's CDR3 is CSAISGQALTDTQYF. CDR3 sequence (DNA): TGCAGTGCCATTTCCGGACAGGCCCTCACAGATACGCAGTATTTT. The chain recombines TRBV20-1 with TRBJ2-3; TRBD1 aligns across 7 bases. V lost 6 bases, J lost 2 bases, and 11 bases stayed unmatched. CDR1 is DFQATT, CDR2 SNEGSKA, per germline (reference sequence). CDR3 size: 15 residues.